This T cell receptor (beta chain) emerged from a study of cytomegalovirus exposure and HLA in healthy donors. Study results and caveats: Prior analysis indicated that the majority of TCR beta V segments exhibited productivity approximately 87% or approximately 30% of the time. The analysis excluded some indistinguishable V segments, including TRBV6-2 and TRBV6-3. Most of the CMV-associated TCR beta chains (in a later analysis) appeared to be HLA-restricted.

Looked up from germline, CDR1 is SGDLS and CDR2 is YYNGEE. The ends were cut back, 1 base at V and 0 bases at J, with 7 bases in the middle. This CDR3 spans 15 amino acids. Primers included in the PCR were 60 Vbeta and 13 Jbeta primers. TCRdb's copy holds only in-frame clones and misses some; the assay was immunoSEQ multiplex PCR. The data show about 250,000 clones, roughly 73% seen once. About this clone: What it binds is not known.

The TCR was taken from a boy aged 5-17 years in good health and CMV-seronegative. Material: PBMCs. V usage is TRBV9 and J usage is TRBJ2-2; D not resolved. CDR3 sequence (DNA): TGTGCCAGCAGCGTACGGGTTCCGAACACCGGGGAGCTGTTTTTT. Its translation is CASSVRVPNTGELFF.